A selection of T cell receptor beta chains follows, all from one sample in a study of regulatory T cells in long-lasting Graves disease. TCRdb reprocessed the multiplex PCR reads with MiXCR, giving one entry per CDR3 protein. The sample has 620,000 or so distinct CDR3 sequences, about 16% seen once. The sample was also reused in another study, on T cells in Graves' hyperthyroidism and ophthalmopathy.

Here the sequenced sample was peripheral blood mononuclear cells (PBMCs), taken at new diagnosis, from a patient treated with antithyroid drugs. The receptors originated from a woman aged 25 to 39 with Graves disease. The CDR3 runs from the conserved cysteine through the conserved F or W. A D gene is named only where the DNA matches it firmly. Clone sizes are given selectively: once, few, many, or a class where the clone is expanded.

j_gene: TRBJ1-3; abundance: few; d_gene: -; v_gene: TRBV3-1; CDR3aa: CASSQDLVGNTIYF; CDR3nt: TGTGCCAGCAGCCAAGACCTTGTGGGAAACACCATATATTTT
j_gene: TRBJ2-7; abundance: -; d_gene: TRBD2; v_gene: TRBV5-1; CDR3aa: CASSQGTSGPKTGRQYF; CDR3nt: TGTGCCAGCAGCCAAGGGACTAGCGGGCCAAAAACCGGGAGGCAGTACTTC
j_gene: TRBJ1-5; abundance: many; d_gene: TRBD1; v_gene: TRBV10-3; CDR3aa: CAISEDRGYQPQHF; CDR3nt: TGTGCCATCAGTGAGGACAGGGGGTATCAGCCCCAGCATTTT
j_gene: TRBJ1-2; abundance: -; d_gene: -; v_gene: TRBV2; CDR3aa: CATSGVLNYGYTF; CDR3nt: TGTGCCACCTCAGGCGTCCTTAACTATGGCTACACCTTC
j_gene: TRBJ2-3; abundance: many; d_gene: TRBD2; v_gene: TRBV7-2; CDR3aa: CASSPHAGADTQYF; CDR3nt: TGTGCCAGCAGTCCCCATGCGGGGGCAGATACGCAGTATTTT
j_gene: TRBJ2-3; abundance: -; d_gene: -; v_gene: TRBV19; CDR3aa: CASSERAGDTQYF; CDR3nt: TGTGCCAGTAGTGAGAGGGCCGGAGATACGCAGTATTTT
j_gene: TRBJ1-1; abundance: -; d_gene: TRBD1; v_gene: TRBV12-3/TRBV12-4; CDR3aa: CASRYVGQAEGEAFF; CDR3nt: TGTGCCAGCAGATACGTCGGACAGGCAGAGGGGGAAGCTTTCTTT
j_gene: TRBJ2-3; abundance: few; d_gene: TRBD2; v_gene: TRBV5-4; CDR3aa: CASSYGLAGEDTQYF; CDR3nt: TGTGCCAGCAGTTACGGACTAGCGGGAGAGGATACGCAGTATTTT
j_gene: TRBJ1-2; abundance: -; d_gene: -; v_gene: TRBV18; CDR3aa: CASSPTQGNYYGYTF; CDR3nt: TGTGCCAGCTCACCAACCCAGGGTAACTACTATGGCTACACCTTC
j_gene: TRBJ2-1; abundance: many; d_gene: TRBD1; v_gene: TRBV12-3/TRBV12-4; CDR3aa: CASSLRETGEIDEQFF; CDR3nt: TGTGCCAGCAGTTTAAGGGAGACAGGGGAAATCGATGAGCAGTTCTTC
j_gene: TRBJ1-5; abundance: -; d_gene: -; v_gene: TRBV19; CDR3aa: CASSITASGVQPQHF; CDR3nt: TGTGCCAGTAGTATAACCGCCTCAGGGGTTCAGCCCCAGCATTTT
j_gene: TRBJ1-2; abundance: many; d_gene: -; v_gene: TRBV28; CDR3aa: CAAAVGVYGYTF; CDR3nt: TGTGCCGCAGCGGTGGGAGTCTATGGCTACACCTTC
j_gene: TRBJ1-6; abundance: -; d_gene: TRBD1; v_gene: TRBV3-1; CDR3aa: CASSRGQGVDSPLHF; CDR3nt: TGTGCCAGCAGCCGAGGACAGGGGGTAGATTCACCCCTCCACTTT
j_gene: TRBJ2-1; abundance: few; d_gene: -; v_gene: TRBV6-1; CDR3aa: CASSEGWGLGGQFF; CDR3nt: TGTGCCAGCAGTGAGGGGTGGGGACTCGGGGGGCAGTTCTTC
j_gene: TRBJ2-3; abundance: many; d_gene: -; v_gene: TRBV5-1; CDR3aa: CASSSMGTDTQYF; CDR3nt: TGCGCCAGCAGCTCGATGGGAACAGATACGCAGTATTTT
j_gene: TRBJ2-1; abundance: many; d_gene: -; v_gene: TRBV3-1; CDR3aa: CASSPETDEQFF; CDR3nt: TGTGCCAGCAGCCCGGAGACGGATGAGCAGTTCTTC
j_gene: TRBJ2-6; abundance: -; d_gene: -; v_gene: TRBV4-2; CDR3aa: CASSQGGSASSGANVLTF; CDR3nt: TGTGCCAGCAGCCAAGGGGGCAGCGCGAGCTCTGGGGCCAACGTCCTGACTTTC
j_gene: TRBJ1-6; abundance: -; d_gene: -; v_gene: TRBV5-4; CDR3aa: CASSVNRVPLHF; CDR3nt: TGTGCCAGCAGCGTGAACAGGGTTCCCCTCCACTTT
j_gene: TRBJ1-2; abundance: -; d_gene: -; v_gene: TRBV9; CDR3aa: CASFDSLYGYTF; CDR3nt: TGTGCCAGCTTTGACAGCCTCTATGGCTACACCTTC
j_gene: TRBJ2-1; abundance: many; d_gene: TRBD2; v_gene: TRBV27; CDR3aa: CASSLYPSGSLTNEQFF; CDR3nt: TGTGCCAGCAGTTTATACCCTAGCGGGAGTCTTACGAATGAGCAGTTCTTC
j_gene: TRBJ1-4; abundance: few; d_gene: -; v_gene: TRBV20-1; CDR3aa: CSANWDLNEKLFF; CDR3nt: TGCAGTGCTAATTGGGATCTTAATGAAAAACTGTTTTTT
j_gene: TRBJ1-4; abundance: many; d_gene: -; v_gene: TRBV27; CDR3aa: CASSFATNEKLFF; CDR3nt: TGTGCCAGCAGTTTTGCAACTAATGAAAAACTGTTTTTT
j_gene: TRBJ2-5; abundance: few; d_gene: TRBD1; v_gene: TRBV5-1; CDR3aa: CASSLGGQGFQETQYF; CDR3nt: TGCGCCAGCAGCTTGGGGGGACAGGGGTTCCAAGAGACCCAGTACTTC
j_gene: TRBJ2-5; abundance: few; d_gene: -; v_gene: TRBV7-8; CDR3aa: CASSLGGGQTQYF; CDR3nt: TGTGCCAGCAGCTTAGGGGGGGGGCAGACCCAGTACTTC
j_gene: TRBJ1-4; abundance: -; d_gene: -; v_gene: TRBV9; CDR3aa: CASSDQGSTNEKLFF; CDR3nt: TGTGCCAGCAGCGATCAAGGTTCAACTAATGAAAAACTGTTTTTT
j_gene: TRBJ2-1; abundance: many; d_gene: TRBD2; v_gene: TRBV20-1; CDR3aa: CSARDSSGAYNEQFF; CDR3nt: TGCAGTGCTAGAGATTCTAGCGGGGCCTACAATGAGCAGTTCTTC
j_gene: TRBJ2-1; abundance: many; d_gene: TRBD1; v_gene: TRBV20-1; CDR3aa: CSADGTAGDNEQFF; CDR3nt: TGCAGTGCCGACGGGACAGCTGGGGACAATGAGCAGTTCTTC
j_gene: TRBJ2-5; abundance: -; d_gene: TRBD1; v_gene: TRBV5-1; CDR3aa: CASSRRQGIGETQYF; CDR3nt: TGCGCCAGCAGCCGCAGACAGGGGATAGGAGAGACCCAGTACTTC
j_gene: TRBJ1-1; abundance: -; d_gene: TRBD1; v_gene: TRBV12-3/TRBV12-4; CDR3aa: CASSYRGRTEAFF; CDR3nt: TGTGCCAGCAGTTACAGGGGGCGGACTGAAGCTTTCTTT